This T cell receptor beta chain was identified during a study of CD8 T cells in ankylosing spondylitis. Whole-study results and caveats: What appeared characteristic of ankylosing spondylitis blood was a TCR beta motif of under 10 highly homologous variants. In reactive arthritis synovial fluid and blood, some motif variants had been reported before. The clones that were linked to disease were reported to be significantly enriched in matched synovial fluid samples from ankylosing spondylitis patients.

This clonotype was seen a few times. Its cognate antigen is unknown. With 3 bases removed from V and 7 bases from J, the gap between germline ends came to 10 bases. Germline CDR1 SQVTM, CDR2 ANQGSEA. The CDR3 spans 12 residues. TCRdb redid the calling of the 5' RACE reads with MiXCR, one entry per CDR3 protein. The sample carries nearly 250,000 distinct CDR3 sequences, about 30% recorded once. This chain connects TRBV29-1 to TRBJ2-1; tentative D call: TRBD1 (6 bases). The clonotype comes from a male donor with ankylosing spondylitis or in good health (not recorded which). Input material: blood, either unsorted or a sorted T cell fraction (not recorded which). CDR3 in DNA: TGCAGCGTTGAGGGGGCCAGTAATGAGCAGTTCTTC. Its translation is CSVEGASNEQFF.